The T cell receptor (beta chain) described here comes from a study of naive and memory T cell subsets. This clonotype has just a few counts. What it binds is not known. Two oligonucleotides, mixed equimolar, formed the beta constant-region primer covering TRBC1 and TRBC2. TCRdb called the UMI-ligation and nested PCR reads again in MiXCR, with one record for every CDR3 protein. The sample includes some 28,000 distinct CDR3 sequences, 9.5% to 12% of them seen just once. This CDR3 comprises 15 residues. Germline V gene lookup returns CDR1 SGHVS and CDR2 FNYEAQ. V was clipped by 4 bases and J by 9 bases; unmatched bases: 10. General study points: There was no ground truth to check naive and memory subset results. Naive and memory subsets had different power law exponents for TCR abundance.

Four subsets defined by CD45RA and CD27 were sorted after CD3, CD4, CD8 and live/dead staining. Specimen: effector memory CD4+ T cells from blood. Subset reported: effector memory, CD45RA- CD27-. V is TRBV7-6 and J is TRBJ2-1, with 9 bases that match TRBD2. The receptor was derived from a human donor in good health. In nucleotides, the CDR3 is TGTGCCAGCAGCTCGACCTTAGCGGGAGACTTTGAGCAGTTCTTC. Amino acid sequence: CASSSTLAGDFEQFF.